The clone carrying this T cell receptor (beta chain) was observed many times. Its target is unknown. Not a single patient had been given any form of treatment at any point before undergoing thyroid surgery. The data stem from a study of metastatic and nonmetastatic thyroid tumors. Study-level background: Comparative analysis of repertoires was undertaken across blood and tumor or nodule tissue obtained from malignant and benign thyroid patients.

CDR1 and CDR2 (germline): PRHDT, FYEKMQ (reference sequence). The CDR3 has 13 amino acids. V lost 4 bases, J lost 4 bases, and 2 bases stayed unmatched. Per the original methods: Variation in CDR3 across clinicopathological groups served as the basis for constructing a distant-metastasis classifier in papillary thyroid cancer. TCRdb reassembled clones from the PCR reads with MiXCR. These V and J calls rely on TCRdb rather than the paper's analysis. This sample yields 85,000 to 95,000 clones, of which more than 13% are seen a single time; around 3.3% belongs to the top ten. Overall study results and limits: Patients with malignant thyroid tumors reportedly had significantly higher TCR beta diversity than those with benign nodules, in blood and tumor.

The clonotype was recovered from a female donor with papillary thyroid cancer or a benign thyroid nodule (not recorded which). Some clones in this sample may be carry-over from other donors' samples. The J gene is TRBJ1-2, the V gene TRBV13; 8 bases fit TRBD1. Sequences were obtained from blood. CDR3 coding DNA: TGTGCCAGCAGCTCGGACAGGGCCTATGGCTACACCTTC. It is translated as CASSSDRAYGYTF.